Sequencing of this T cell receptor (beta chain) was carried out in a study of Ad26.COV2.S vaccination and SARS-CoV-2 variants. Overall study context: In the study, Ad26.COV2.S was injected intramuscularly once, or twice 56 days apart.

Points from the study as a whole: In TCR breadth and depth analyses, total T cell responses may have been underestimated. For non-spike TCRs, breadth in vaccine recipients resembled that in placebo recipients.

The data were produced by immunoSEQ multiplex PCR, yet TCRdb's version contains in-frame clones alone and is incomplete. Altogether some 340,000 clones are present, around four fifths being singletons, with the ten largest covering approximately 2%. Concerning this clone itself: Its antigen is not identified.

CDR1 LGHNT and CDR2 FRNRAP come from the germline V gene. The CDR3 has 15 amino acids. V trimming: 2 bases; J trimming: 0 bases; junction bases outside the gene matches: 4. Treatment meaning: about 20 received Ad26.COV2.S at low or high dose, single or two shots; roughly five received placebo; per-sample allocation not given. Collection of the samples took place on day 63 after the first injection of vaccine or placebo. This TCR came from a person between 18 and 59 years old who received the Ad26.COV2.S COVID-19 vaccine or a placebo. The chain links TRBV12-5 to TRBJ2-7; TRBD1 matches at 7 bases. Sequenced material: peripheral blood, taken in a trial of Ad26.COV2.S vaccine versus placebo. CDR3 sequence (DNA): TGTGCTAGTGGTTTGCGGTCAGGGGGCTCCTACGAGCAGTACTTC. Translated, it gives CASGLRSGGSYEQYF.